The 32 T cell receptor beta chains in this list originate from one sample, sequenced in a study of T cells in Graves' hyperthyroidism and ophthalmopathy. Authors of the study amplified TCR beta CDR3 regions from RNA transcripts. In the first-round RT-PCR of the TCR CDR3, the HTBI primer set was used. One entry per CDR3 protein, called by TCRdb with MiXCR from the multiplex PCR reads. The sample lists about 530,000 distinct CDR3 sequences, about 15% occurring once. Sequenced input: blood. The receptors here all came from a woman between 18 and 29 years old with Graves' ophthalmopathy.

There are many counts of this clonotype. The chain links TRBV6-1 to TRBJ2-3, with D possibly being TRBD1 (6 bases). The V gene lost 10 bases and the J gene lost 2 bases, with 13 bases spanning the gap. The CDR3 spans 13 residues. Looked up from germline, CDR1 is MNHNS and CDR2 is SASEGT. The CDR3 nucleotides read TGTGCCACGGGGACATTCGACACAGATACGCAGTATTTT. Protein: CATGTFDTDTQYF.

DNA for the CDR3: TGTGCCAGCAGTTGGACTAGCGGGGGCACAGATACGCAGTATTTT. This codes for CASSWTSGGTDTQYF. This chain connects TRBV12-3 or TRBV12-4 to TRBJ2-3; 12 bases agree with TRBD2. The CDR3 loop spans 15 amino acids. V gave up 4 bases and J gave up 1 base; unmatched junction bases: 0.

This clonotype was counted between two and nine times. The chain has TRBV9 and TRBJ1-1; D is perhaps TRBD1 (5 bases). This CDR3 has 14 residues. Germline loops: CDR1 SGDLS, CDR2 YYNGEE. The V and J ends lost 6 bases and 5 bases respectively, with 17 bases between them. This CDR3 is CASTQGEGGTEAFF. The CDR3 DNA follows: TGTGCCAGCACCCAGGGAGAGGGAGGTACTGAAGCTTTCTTT.

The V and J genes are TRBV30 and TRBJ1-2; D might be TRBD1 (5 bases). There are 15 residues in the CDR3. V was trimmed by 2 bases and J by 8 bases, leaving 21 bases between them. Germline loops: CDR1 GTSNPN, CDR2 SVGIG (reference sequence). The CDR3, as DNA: TGTGCCTGGAGTCTGGCGGGGGTGGTTCGGGCCGGCTACACCTTC. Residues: CAWSLAGVVRAGYTF.

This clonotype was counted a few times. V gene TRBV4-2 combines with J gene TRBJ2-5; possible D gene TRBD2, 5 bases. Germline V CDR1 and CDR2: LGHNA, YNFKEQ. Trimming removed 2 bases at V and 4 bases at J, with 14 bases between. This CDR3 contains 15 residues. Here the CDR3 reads CASSQIRRTGETQYF. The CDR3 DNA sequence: TGTGCCAGCAGCCAAATAAGGAGGACCGGAGAGACCCAGTACTTC.

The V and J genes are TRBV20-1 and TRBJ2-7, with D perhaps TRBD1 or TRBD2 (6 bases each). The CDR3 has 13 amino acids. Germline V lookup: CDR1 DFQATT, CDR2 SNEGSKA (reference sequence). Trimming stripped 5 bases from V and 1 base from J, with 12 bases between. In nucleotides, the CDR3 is TGCAGTGCTGGGGGCGGGATTTCCTACGAGCAGTACTTC. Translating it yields CSAGGGISYEQYF.

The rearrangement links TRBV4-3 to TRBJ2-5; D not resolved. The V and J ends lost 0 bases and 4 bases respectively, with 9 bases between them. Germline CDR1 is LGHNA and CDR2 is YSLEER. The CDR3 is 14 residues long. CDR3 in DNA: TGCGCCAGCAGCCAAGATCTCTCCCTAGAGACCCAGTACTTC. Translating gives CASSQDLSLETQYF.

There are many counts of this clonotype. The CDR3 bases are TGCAGTGCTAAGGCGGGAGAGGTCACAGATACGCAGTATTTT. Protein sequence: CSAKAGEVTDTQYF. The chain combines TRBV20-1 with TRBJ2-3; 7 positions match TRBD2. The CDR3 contains 14 residues. The germline V gene has CDR1 DFQATT and CDR2 SNEGSKA (reference sequence). V shed 4 bases and J 2 bases; nucleotides not matched to a gene: 6.

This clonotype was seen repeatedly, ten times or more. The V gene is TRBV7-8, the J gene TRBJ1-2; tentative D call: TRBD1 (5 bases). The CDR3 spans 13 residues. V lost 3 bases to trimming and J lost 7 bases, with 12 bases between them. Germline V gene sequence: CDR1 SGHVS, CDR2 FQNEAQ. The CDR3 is CASSFPRDGGYTF. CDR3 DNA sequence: TGTGCCAGCAGCTTTCCCAGGGACGGTGGCTACACCTTC.

The CDR3 DNA reads TGTGCCAGCAGCTCTCCTAGGGTAGAGGAGGGCCAATCCTACAATGAGCAGTTCTTC. This codes for CASSSPRVEEGQSYNEQFF. The V and J genes are TRBV28 and TRBJ2-1; a weak D match, TRBD2 (6 bases). Germline CDR1 reads MDHEN; CDR2 reads SYDVKM. This CDR3 contains 19 residues. Trimming took off 6 bases at V and 1 base at J, with 25 bases between the two ends.

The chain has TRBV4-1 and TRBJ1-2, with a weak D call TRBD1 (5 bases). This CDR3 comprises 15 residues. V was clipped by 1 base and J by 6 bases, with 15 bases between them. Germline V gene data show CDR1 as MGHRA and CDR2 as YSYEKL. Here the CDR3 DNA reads TGCGCCAGCAGCCAAGTAAGAGGGGAAGGGGATGGCTACACCTTC. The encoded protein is CASSQVRGEGDGYTF.

The CDR3 here is CASSWGLAGGQDTQYF. In DNA form, the CDR3 reads TGTGCCAGCAGTTGGGGACTAGCGGGGGGGCAGGATACGCAGTATTTT. This chain joins TRBV7-2 and TRBJ2-3; 16 bases align to TRBD2. The CDR3 length is 16 residues. Per germline, CDR1 SGHTA and CDR2 FQGNSA. V lost 6 bases to trimming and J lost 6 bases; unmatched junction nucleotides: 6.

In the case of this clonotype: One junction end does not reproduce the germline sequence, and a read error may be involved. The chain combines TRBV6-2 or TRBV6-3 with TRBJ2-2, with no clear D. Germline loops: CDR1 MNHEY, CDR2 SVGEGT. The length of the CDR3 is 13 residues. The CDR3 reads CAGSYSFGGELFF. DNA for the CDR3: TGTGCCGGCAGTTACTCATTCGGCGGGGAGCTGTTTTTT.

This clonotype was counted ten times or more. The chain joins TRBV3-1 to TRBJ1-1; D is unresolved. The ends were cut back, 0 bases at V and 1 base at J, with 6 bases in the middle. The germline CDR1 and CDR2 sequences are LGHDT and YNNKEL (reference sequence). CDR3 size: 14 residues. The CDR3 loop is CASSQDMRNTEAFF. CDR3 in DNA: TGTGCCAGCAGCCAAGATATGCGGAACACTGAAGCTTTCTTT.

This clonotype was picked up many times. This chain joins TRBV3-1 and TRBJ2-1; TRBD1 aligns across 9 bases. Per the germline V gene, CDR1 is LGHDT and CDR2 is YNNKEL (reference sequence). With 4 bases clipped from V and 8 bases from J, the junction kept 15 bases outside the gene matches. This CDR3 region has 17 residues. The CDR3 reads CASSLFQLDRGGHEQFF. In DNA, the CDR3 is TGTGCCAGCAGCCTTTTCCAGTTGGACAGGGGTGGACATGAGCAGTTCTTC.

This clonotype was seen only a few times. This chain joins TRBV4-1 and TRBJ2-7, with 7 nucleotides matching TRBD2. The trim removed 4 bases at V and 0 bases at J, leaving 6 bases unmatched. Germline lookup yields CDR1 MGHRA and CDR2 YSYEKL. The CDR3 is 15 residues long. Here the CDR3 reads CASSLTGTNSYEQYF. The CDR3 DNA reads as TGCGCCAGCAGCCTAACCGGGACTAACTCCTACGAGCAGTACTTC.

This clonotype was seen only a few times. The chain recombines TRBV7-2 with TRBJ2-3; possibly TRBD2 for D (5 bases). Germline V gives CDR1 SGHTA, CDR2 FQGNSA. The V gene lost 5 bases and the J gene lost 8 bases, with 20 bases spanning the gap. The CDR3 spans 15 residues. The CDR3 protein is CASSPVSSLAGTQYF. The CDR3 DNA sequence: TGTGCCAGCAGCCCAGTCTCTAGCCTCGCTGGTACGCAGTATTTT.

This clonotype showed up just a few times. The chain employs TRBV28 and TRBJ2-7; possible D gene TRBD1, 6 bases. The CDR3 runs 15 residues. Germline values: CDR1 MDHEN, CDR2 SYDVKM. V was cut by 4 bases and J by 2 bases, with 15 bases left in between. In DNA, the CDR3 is TGTGCCAGCAGTTGGGAGCACAGGGCCCCCTACGAGCAGTACTTC. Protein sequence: CASSWEHRAPYEQYF.

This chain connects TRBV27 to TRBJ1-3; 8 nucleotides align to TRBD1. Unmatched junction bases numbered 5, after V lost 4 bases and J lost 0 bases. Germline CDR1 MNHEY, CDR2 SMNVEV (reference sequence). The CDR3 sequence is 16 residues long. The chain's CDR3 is CASSSDREGSGNTIYF. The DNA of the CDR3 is TGTGCCAGCAGTTCGGACAGGGAAGGCTCTGGAAACACCATATATTTT.

The CDR3 sequence is CAWSGTDRDTEQYF. CDR3 bases: TGTGCCTGGAGTGGCACGGACAGGGACACCGAGCAGTACTTC. V gene TRBV30 combines with J gene TRBJ2-7; 8 bases map to TRBD1. Germline values: CDR1 GTSNPN, CDR2 SVGIG (reference sequence). The CDR3 extends over 14 amino acids. The ends lost 1 base at V and 6 bases at J; junction bases unmatched: 8.

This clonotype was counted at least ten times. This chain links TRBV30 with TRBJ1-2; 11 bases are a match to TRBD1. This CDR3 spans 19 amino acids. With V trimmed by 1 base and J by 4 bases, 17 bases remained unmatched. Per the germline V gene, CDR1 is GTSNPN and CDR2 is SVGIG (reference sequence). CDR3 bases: TGTGCCTGGAGTGAACGGCCTCGGGACAGGGGGTGGTGGGCCTATGGCTACACCTTC. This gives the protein CAWSERPRDRGWWAYGYTF. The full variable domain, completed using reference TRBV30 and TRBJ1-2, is SQTIHQWPATLVQPVGSPLSLECTVEGTSNPNLYWYRQAAGRGLQLLFYSVGIGQISSEVPQNLSASRPQDRQFILSSKKLLLSDSGFYLCAWSERPRDRGWWAYGYTFGSGTRLTVV.

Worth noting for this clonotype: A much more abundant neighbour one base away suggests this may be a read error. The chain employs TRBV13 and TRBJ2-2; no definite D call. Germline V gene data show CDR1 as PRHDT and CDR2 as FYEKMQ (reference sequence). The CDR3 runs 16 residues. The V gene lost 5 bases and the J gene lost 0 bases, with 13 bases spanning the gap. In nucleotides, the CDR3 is TGTGCCAGCAGCCTCGGTCCGGCAGCGAACACCGGGGAGCTGTTTTTT. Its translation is CASSLGPAANTGELFF.

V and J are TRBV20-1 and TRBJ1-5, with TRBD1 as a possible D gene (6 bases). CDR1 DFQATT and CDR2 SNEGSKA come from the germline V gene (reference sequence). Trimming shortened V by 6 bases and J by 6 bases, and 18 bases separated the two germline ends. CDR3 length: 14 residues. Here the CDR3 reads CSATLDSVSQPQHF. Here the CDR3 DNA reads TGCAGTGCCACCCTGGACAGTGTCTCTCAGCCCCAGCATTTT.

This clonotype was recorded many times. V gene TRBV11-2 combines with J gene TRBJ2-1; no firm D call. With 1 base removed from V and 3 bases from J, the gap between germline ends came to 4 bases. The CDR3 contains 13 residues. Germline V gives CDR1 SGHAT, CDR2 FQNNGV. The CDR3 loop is CASSLVNYNEQFF. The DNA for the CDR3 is TGTGCCAGCAGCTTAGTCAACTACAATGAGCAGTTCTTC.

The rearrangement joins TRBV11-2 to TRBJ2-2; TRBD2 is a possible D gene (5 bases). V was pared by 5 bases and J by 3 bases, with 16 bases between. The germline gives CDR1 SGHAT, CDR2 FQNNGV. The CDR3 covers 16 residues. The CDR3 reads CASSLSRTGDTGELFF. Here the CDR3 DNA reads TGTGCCAGCAGCCTGTCCAGGACTGGTGACACCGGGGAGCTGTTTTTT.

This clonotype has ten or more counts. In DNA, the CDR3 is TGTGCCAGCAGTTTGCGGACAGGCTTATCAGCTGAAGCTTTCTTT. This sequence encodes CASSLRTGLSAEAFF. This rearrangement joins TRBV28 to TRBJ1-1; TRBD1 aligns across 7 bases. The V gene's germline CDR1 is MDHEN and CDR2 SYDVKM. CDR3 size: 15 residues. Trimming cost V 3 bases and J 6 bases; bases outside gene matches: 10.

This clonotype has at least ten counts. In DNA, the CDR3 is TGTGCCAGCAGTTCTAGCGTGCTCCCCCGCTATGAGCAGTTCTTC. It is translated as CASSSSVLPRYEQFF. V usage is TRBV7-9 and J usage is TRBJ2-1; D possibly corresponds to TRBD2 (6 bases). CDR1 is SEHNR and CDR2 is FQNEAQ in the germline V gene (reference sequence). The CDR3 runs to 15 residues. Trimming stripped 6 bases from V and 8 bases from J, with 20 bases between.

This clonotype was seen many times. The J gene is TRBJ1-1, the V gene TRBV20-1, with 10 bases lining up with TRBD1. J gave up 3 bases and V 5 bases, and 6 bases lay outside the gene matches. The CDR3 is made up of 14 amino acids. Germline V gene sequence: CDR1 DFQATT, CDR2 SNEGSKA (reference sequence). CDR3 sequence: CSAVDRGQDTEAFF. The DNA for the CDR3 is TGCAGTGCTGTCGACAGGGGGCAAGACACTGAAGCTTTCTTT.

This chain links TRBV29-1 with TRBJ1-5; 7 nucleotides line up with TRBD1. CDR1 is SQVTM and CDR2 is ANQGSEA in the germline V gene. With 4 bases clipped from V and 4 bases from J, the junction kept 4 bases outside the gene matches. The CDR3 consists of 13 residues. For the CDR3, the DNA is TGCAGCGTTGGGGGACAGTGGAATCAGCCCCAGCATTTT. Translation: CSVGGQWNQPQHF.

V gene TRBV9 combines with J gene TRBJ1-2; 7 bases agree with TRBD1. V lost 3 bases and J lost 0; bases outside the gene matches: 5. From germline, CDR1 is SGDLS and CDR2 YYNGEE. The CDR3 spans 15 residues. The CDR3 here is CASSGTGVANYGYTF. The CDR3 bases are TGTGCCAGCAGCGGAACAGGGGTAGCTAACTATGGCTACACCTTC.

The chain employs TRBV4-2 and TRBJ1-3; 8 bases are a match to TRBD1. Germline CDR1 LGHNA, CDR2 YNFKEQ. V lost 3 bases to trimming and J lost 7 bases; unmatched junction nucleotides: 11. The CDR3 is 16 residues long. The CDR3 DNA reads TGTGCCAGCAGCCAGACACGGACAGGGATTATGAACACCATATATTTT. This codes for CASSQTRTGIMNTIYF.

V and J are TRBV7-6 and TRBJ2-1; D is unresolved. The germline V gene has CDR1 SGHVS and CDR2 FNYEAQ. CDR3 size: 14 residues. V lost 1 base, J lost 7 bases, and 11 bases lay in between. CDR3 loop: CASSLDGIVNEQFF. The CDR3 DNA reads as TGTGCCAGCAGCTTAGATGGGATTGTGAATGAGCAGTTCTTC.